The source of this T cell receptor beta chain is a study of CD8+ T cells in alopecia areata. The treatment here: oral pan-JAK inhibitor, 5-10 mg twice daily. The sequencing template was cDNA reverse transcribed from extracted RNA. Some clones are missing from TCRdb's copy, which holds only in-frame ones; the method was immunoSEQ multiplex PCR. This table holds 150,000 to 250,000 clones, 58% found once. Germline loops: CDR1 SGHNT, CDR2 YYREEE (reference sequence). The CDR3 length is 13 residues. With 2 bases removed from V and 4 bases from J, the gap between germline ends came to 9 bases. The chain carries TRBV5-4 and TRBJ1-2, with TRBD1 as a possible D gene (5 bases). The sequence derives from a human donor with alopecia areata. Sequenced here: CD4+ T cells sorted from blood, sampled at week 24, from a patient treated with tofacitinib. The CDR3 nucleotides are TGTGCCAGCAGCTTAAGGGGAACCTATGGCTACACCTTC. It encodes CASSLRGTYGYTF.